Listed below are T cell receptor beta chains from one sample, sequenced in a study of blood T cells in healthy people across ages. MiXCR, applied by TCRdb to the 5' RACE reads, yields one record per CDR3 protein. The data show about 1.5 million distinct CDR3 sequences, with roughly two fifths seen just once and 4% held by the top ten. The sequenced sample was blood. These receptors came from a woman aged 18-29 years in good health. CDR3s include the opening cysteine and the closing phenylalanine or tryptophan. The order of the fields is J gene, V gene, clone size, CDR3 protein. Clone size, where shown, is once, few, many, or a class for clones that have expanded.

>TRBJ2-1|TRBV7-2|few
CASSIGGASYNEQFF
>TRBJ2-1|TRBV21-1|NA
CASSIVGLQFF
>TRBJ2-6|TRBV6-1|many
CASSAGANVLTF
>TRBJ1-1|TRBV5-1|NA
CASRMVSAGTEAFF
>TRBJ2-1|TRBV25-1|NA
CASSEQDSYNEQFF
>TRBJ1-1|TRBV20-1|NA
CSAFRAPEAFF
>TRBJ2-1|TRBV6-2/TRBV6-3|NA
CASSYLAGVTYNEQFF
>TRBJ2-3|TRBV6-1|few
CASSELAGVDTQYF
>TRBJ1-2|TRBV7-9|NA
CACSLGSAGPNYGYTF
>TRBJ2-7|TRBV7-7|few
CASSAGPSSYEQYF
>TRBJ2-3|TRBV10-3|NA
CAISESIAVYSDTQYF
>TRBJ2-2|TRBV4-3|NA
CASSQDRQGVTGELFF
>TRBJ2-7|TRBV27|few
CASSFAGGISYEQYF
>TRBJ2-1|TRBV7-9|NA
CASTGSLYNEQFF
>TRBJ2-7|TRBV20-1|NA
CSASTDGRSPSYEQYF
>TRBJ2-3|TRBV2|NA
CASQGPDTQYF
>TRBJ1-5|TRBV27|NA
CASSFAGDGGVIQPQHF
>TRBJ2-7|TRBV13|NA
CASSLGAGPGHPSYEQYF
>NA|TRBV20-1|few
CSANTQGYEQYF
>TRBJ1-3|TRBV27|NA
CASSRLGGFSGNTIYF
>TRBJ2-1|TRBV29-1|NA
CSAGEGKNEQFF
>TRBJ2-2|TRBV30|NA
CAWKRASNTGEPFF
>TRBJ1-2|TRBV29-1|once
CSGALTGYGYTF
>TRBJ1-1|TRBV15|few
CATKGRENTEAFF
>TRBJ2-1|TRBV4-2|NA
CVSSRPGEGTNEQFF
>TRBJ2-3|TRBV11-2|few
CASSLWYPDTQYF
>TRBJ2-5|TRBV7-9|many
CASSPTEQETQYF
>TRBJ1-6|TRBV7-8|NA
CASSLDRGLNSPLHF
>TRBJ1-1|TRBV20-1|NA
CSAHPDRGEAFF
>TRBJ1-4|TRBV28|NA
CASSSPGGGTNEKLFF
>TRBJ1-1|TRBV20-1|NA
CSARAGGGRAFF
>TRBJ1-4|TRBV12-3/TRBV12-4|few
CASSLYAGGNEKLFF
>TRBJ2-5|TRBV7-2|NA
CASSSQLRGYRRETQYF
>TRBJ2-7|TRBV6-5|NA
CAIIRDQYYYEQYF
>TRBJ1-4|TRBV19|NA
CASSPPRGGPVEKLFF
>TRBJ1-1|TRBV11-3|NA
CASRVKLSEAFF
>TRBJ2-1|TRBV11-3|NA
CASSLRGGQVTYNEQFF
>TRBJ1-5|TRBV20-1|NA
CSARNRLGFQPQHF
>TRBJ2-3|TRBV28|NA
CASSRPRGHRTDTQYF
>TRBJ1-2|TRBV7-2|NA
CASSLWDGANYGYTF
>TRBJ1-3|TRBV4-3|NA
CASSQDSRRNSGNTIYF
>TRBJ2-5|TRBV7-2|NA
CASSTWTSGGETQYF
>TRBJ2-3|TRBV6-5|NA
CASSFKLATSTDTQYF
>TRBJ2-7|TRBV29-1|NA
CSVLNGPYEQYF
>TRBJ2-6|TRBV28|many
CASSLSRVSGANVLTF
>TRBJ1-2|TRBV7-9|NA
CASSFSRDPRGYTF
>NA|TRBV20-1|NA
CSARGMRLAEETQYF
>TRBJ2-3|TRBV10-3|NA
CAIKPSGGLADTQYF
>TRBJ2-5|TRBV15|once
CATRGSDRQETQYF
>NA|TRBV9|NA
CASSVGQAIGEQYF
>TRBJ2-2|TRBV2|NA
CASSPWAGGAGELFF
>TRBJ1-1|TRBV24-1|NA
CATSDAGPLNTEAFF
>TRBJ1-1|TRBV29-1|once
CSVAAGGGNTEAFF
>TRBJ2-4|TRBV4-1|NA
CASSQDRGTKNIQYF
>TRBJ2-3|TRBV9|NA
CASSESSTSGRATDTQYF
>TRBJ1-2|TRBV10-3|few
CAIRPQDFHGYTF
>TRBJ1-2|TRBV5-4|NA
CASSPTQTGSYGYTF
>TRBJ2-7|TRBV6-2/TRBV6-3|few
CASSPLLEQYF
>TRBJ2-2|TRBV9|NA
CASSVPFRGTGGTGELFF